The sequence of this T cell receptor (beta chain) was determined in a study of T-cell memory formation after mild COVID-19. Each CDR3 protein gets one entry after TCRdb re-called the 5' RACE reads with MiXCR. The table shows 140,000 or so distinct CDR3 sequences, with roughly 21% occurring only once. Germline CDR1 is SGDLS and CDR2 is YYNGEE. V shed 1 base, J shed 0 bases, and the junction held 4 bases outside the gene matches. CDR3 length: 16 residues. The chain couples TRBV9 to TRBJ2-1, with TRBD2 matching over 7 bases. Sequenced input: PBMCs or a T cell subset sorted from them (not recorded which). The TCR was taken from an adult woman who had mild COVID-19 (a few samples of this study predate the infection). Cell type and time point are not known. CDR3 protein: CASSVLSGTSYNEQFF. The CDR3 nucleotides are TGTGCCAGCAGCGTATTGAGCGGGACCTCCTACAATGAGCAGTTCTTC.